The 5 T cell receptor beta chains given below trace back to one sample, sequenced in a study of cytomegalovirus exposure and HLA in healthy donors. With 60 Vbeta and 13 Jbeta primers, the PCR was carried out. Measured with immunoSEQ multiplex PCR; TCRdb has only the in-frame clones, and not every one. The sample holds around 150,000 clones; about four fifths are singletons and the top ten take 3.5%. Sample: PBMCs. The receptors stem from a human donor in good health.

The rearrangement joins TRBV5-4 to TRBJ1-2; D possibly corresponds to TRBD1 (6 bases). Germline loops: CDR1 SGHNT, CDR2 YYREEE (reference sequence). CDR3 length: 15 amino acids. V shed 2 bases and J shed 3 bases, with 14 bases lying between them. In DNA, the CDR3 is TGTGCCAGCAGCTTCCGGGGGGGCGTTGACTATGGCTACACCTTC. It translates to CASSFRGGVDYGYTF.

V and J are TRBV30 and TRBJ1-6, with D tentatively TRBD1 (6 bases). Germline CDR1 and CDR2: GTSNPN and SVGIG (reference sequence). V was trimmed by 4 bases and J by 4 bases, leaving 14 bases between them. CDR3 size: 15 residues. The CDR3 nucleotides are TGTGCCTGGATGGAGGGGGGGACTTATAATTCACCCCTCCACTTT. Its translation is CAWMEGGTYNSPLHF.

V and J are TRBV11-2 and TRBJ2-1, with a possible D match to TRBD2 (7 bases). V was pared by 1 base and J by 1 base, with 11 bases between. In germline, CDR1 is SGHAT, CDR2 FQNNGV. The CDR3 consists of 16 residues. CDR3 residues: CASSLGAGASYNEQFF. CDR3 sequence (DNA): TGTGCCAGCAGCTTAGGCGCGGGGGCATCCTACAATGAGCAGTTCTTC. The full variable domain, completed using reference TRBV11-2 and TRBJ2-1, is EAGVAQSPRYKIIEKRQSVAFWCNPISGHATLYWYQQILGQGPKLLIQFQNNGVVDDSQLPKDRFSAERLKGVDSTLKIQPAKLEDSAVYLCASSLGAGASYNEQFFGPGTRLTVL.

The chain uses TRBV2 and TRBJ1-3, with a weak D call TRBD1 (5 bases). The CDR3 is made up of 16 amino acids. Trimming took 4 bases from V and 0 from J, leaving 13 bases between them. Germline lookup yields CDR1 SNHLY and CDR2 FYNNEI. CDR3 sequence: CASSVLRGPSGNTIYF. In nucleotides, the CDR3 is TGTGCCAGCAGTGTCCTGCGGGGACCCTCTGGAAACACCATATATTTT.

The chain links TRBV28 to TRBJ1-1; a possible D gene is TRBD1 (6 bases). CDR3 length equals 12 residues. The germline V and J ends were trimmed by 5 bases and 8 bases, with 12 bases remaining between them. CDR1 MDHEN and CDR2 SYDVKM come from the germline V gene. CDR3 in amino acids: CASSVTGTEAFF. As DNA, the CDR3 is TGTGCCAGCAGTGTCACCGGGACAGAAGCTTTCTTT.